The 10 T cell receptor beta chains below come from one sample, sequenced in a study of T cells in Graves' hyperthyroidism and ophthalmopathy (dated by TCRdb to about 2019). The method was multiplex PCR. The instrument given in TCRdb is Illumina HiSeq 2000. The TCR beta CDR3 regions were amplified from the RNA transcripts. The first round of RT-PCR for the TCR CDR3 was performed with the HTBI primer set and the Qiagen OneStep RT-PCR kit. The public reads were quality trimmed at Q25 with fastp and then assembled into clones with MiXCR by TCRdb, keeping productive beta chains. Every distinct CDR3 protein forms one entry, paired with its most common genes and DNA. The sample table holds nearly 250,000 distinct CDR3 sequences, of which approximately 25% were seen once. About a third of the sample rests with the top ten. Sequenced sample: blood. Every receptor here comes from a woman in her forties with Graves' ophthalmopathy.

This clonotype was observed at least ten times. Here the CDR3 DNA reads TGTGCCTGGGGGGCGGGAGGGGCTTTCGGCGAGCAGTACTTC. Protein product: CAWGAGGAFGEQYF. The genes are TRBV30 and TRBJ2-7; 9 bases fit TRBD2. This CDR3 region has 14 residues. Germline V CDR1 and CDR2: GTSNPN, SVGIG (reference sequence). V was clipped by 5 bases and J by 6 bases; unmatched bases: 11.

The chain combines TRBV6-1 with TRBJ1-5, with 7 bases identical to TRBD1. Per the germline V gene, CDR1 is MNHNS and CDR2 is SASEGT. The CDR3 loop spans 13 amino acids. After removal of 6 bases from V and 5 bases from J, the junction contained 4 bases not matched to a gene. This chain's CDR3 is CASREGQHQPQHF. CDR3 nucleotide sequence: TGTGCCAGCAGGGAGGGACAGCATCAGCCCCAGCATTTT.

This clonotype was recorded at least ten times. J is TRBJ1-5 and V is TRBV24-1; the D gene is possibly TRBD1 (5 bases). Germline CDR1 and CDR2: KGHDR and SFDVKD. The ends were cut back, 4 bases at V and 2 bases at J, with 11 bases in the middle. CDR3 length equals 15 residues. The CDR3 reads CATSDPGTGNQPQHF. DNA of the CDR3: TGTGCCACCAGTGACCCCGGGACGGGCAATCAGCCCCAGCATTTT.

Many counts were recorded for this clonotype. The rearrangement uses TRBV28 and TRBJ1-2; TRBD1 might be the D (5 bases). Trimming removed 6 bases from V and 8 bases from J, with 22 bases in between. CDR1 and CDR2 from the germline V gene are MDHEN and SYDVKM. This CDR3 has 15 amino acids. The chain's CDR3 is CASSPGVPQGWGYTF. The CDR3 nucleotides read TGTGCCAGCAGCCCTGGGGTGCCTCAGGGTTGGGGCTACACCTTC.

At least ten counts were recorded for this clonotype. The V gene is TRBV7-2, the J gene TRBJ2-7, with 9 bases lining up with TRBD2. The CDR3 is made up of 15 amino acids. With 6 bases clipped from V and 4 bases from J, the junction kept 10 bases outside the gene matches. CDR1 is SGHTA, CDR2 FQGNSA, per germline. This chain's CDR3 is CASRRAGGSVYEQYF. The DNA for the CDR3 is TGTGCCAGCAGACGAGCGGGAGGTTCCGTTTACGAGCAGTACTTC.

This clonotype was recorded many times. This chain connects TRBV2 to TRBJ2-5, with 7 bases identical to TRBD2. Germline V lookup: CDR1 SNHLY, CDR2 FYNNEI. This CDR3 comprises 13 residues. Trimming took 0 bases from V and 9 from J; bases not matched to a gene: 4. The CDR3 is CASSEARRGSQYF. CDR3 bases: TGTGCCAGCAGTGAAGCCCGGCGGGGGTCCCAGTACTTC.

This clonotype has only a few counts. The chain carries TRBV20-1 and TRBJ2-7; a possible D gene is TRBD1 (5 bases). Germline assignment: CDR1 DFQATT and CDR2 SNEGSKA (reference sequence). The V end was cut by 1 base, the J end by 0 bases, with 13 bases between. The CDR3 is made up of 15 amino acids. CDR3 protein: CSARVGRAYSYEQYF. In DNA form, the CDR3 reads TGCAGTGCTAGAGTTGGCAGGGCCTACTCCTACGAGCAGTACTTC.

This clonotype was counted only a few times. The rearrangement uses TRBV6-2 or TRBV6-3 and TRBJ1-2, with a possible D match to TRBD1 (5 bases). Trimming took off 0 bases at V and 4 bases at J, with 21 bases between the two ends. The CDR3 consists of 18 residues. Germline-derived CDR1 and CDR2 are MNHEY and SVGEGT. Written as DNA, the CDR3 is TGTGCCAGCAGTTACTCCCAACCGGGACCCTATCCCCGCTATGGCTACACCTTC. Protein product: CASSYSQPGPYPRYGYTF.

This clonotype was observed at least ten times. CDR3 residues: CASSQGSQGNQPQHF. The CDR3 DNA follows: TGTGCCAGCAGCCAAGGGTCCCAGGGCAATCAGCCCCAGCATTTT. The chain couples TRBV14 to TRBJ1-5; D gene uncertain. The CDR3 contains 15 residues. Germline CDR1 is SGHDN and CDR2 is FVKESK. Trimming pared 1 base from V and 2 bases from J, leaving 9 bases between.

CDR3 coding DNA: TGTGCCAGCAGCTTACTGGACTACCAAGAGACCCAGTACTTC. Protein: CASSLLDYQETQYF. The chain is built from TRBV7-2 and TRBJ2-5, with D perhaps matching TRBD2 (5 bases). Germline-derived CDR1 and CDR2 are SGHTA and FQGNSA. Trimming took off 2 bases at V and 0 bases at J, with 7 bases between the two ends. This CDR3 comprises 14 residues.